A selection of T cell receptor beta chains follows, all from one sample in a study of beta chain features in type 1 diabetes. Using immunoSEQ multiplex PCR, the repertoire was profiled, and TCRdb retains in-frame clones only, with some absent. The sample contains tens of thousands of clones, 65% of which appear only once. The sequencing input was Tregs from blood. The receptor source for this set is a woman aged 25-40 years with type 1 diabetes. Each CDR3 is given with its conserved first and last residue. The D gene is left open where the match is weak. Size values are once, few and many counts, or a class for expanded clones, and some rows have none.

CDR3nt: TGTGCCACCAGCAGAGGACTAGCGGGAGGGCCAGGCAACACCGGGGAGCTGTTTTTT
CDR3aa: CATSRGLAGGPGNTGELFF
d_gene: TRBD2
j_gene: TRBJ2-2
v_gene: TRBV15
abundance: .

CDR3nt: TGCGCCAGCAGCCAACCCCGGGACAGGGTAGCCGAGCAGTACTTC
CDR3aa: CASSQPRDRVAEQYF
d_gene: TRBD1
j_gene: TRBJ2-7
v_gene: TRBV4-1
abundance: .

CDR3nt: TGTGCCAGCTCACGCGGCGAACAAGAGACCCAGTACTTC
CDR3aa: CASSRGEQETQYF
d_gene: .
j_gene: TRBJ2-5
v_gene: TRBV18
abundance: .

CDR3nt: TGTGCCAGTGGCCCCGAGGCGACTGGGGGCAGGCAGCCCCAGCATTTT
CDR3aa: CASGPEATGGRQPQHF
d_gene: .
j_gene: TRBJ1-5
v_gene: TRBV19
abundance: .

CDR3nt: TGCGCCAGCAGCTTGACAGGGGGCTCGAACACTGAAGCTTTCTTT
CDR3aa: CASSLTGGSNTEAFF
d_gene: TRBD1
j_gene: TRBJ1-1
v_gene: TRBV5-1
abundance: .

CDR3nt: TGTGCCAGCAGCCCCGGGCCTAGGGGGAACTATGGCTACACCTTC
CDR3aa: CASSPGPRGNYGYTF
d_gene: .
j_gene: TRBJ1-2
v_gene: TRBV7-9
abundance: .

CDR3nt: TGTGCCAGCAGTATGACAAGAGTCTACGAGCAGTACTTC
CDR3aa: CASSMTRVYEQYF
d_gene: .
j_gene: TRBJ2-7
v_gene: TRBV6-5
abundance: few

CDR3nt: TGTGCCAGCAGCCCTGTAAACAAGTATGAGCAGTTCTTC
CDR3aa: CASSPVNKYEQFF
d_gene: .
j_gene: TRBJ2-1
v_gene: TRBV14
abundance: few

CDR3nt: TGTGCCACCAGCAGAGGACTAGCAGAAGAGACCCAGTACTTC
CDR3aa: CATSRGLAEETQYF
d_gene: TRBD2
j_gene: TRBJ2-5
v_gene: TRBV15
abundance: .

CDR3nt: TGTGCCAGCAGCTGGACTAGTTGGTTGCCTAATGAGCAGTTCTTC
CDR3aa: CASSWTSWLPNEQFF
d_gene: TRBD2
j_gene: TRBJ2-1
v_gene: TRBV11-2
abundance: .

CDR3nt: TGTGCCAGCAGCGGGGGGGTTGGGACCGGAGATACGCAGTATTTT
CDR3aa: CASSGGVGTGDTQYF
d_gene: TRBD2
j_gene: TRBJ2-3
v_gene: TRBV11-2
abundance: few

CDR3nt: TGTGCCAGCAGTTACCTCCGAGACACTGAAGCTTTCTTT
CDR3aa: CASSYLRDTEAFF
d_gene: .
j_gene: TRBJ1-1
v_gene: TRBV7-9
abundance: .

CDR3nt: TGCAGCGTTACCTTAGAGGGATCGAGCAATCAGCCCCAGCATTTT
CDR3aa: CSVTLEGSSNQPQHF
d_gene: .
j_gene: TRBJ1-5
v_gene: TRBV29-1
abundance: .

CDR3nt: TGCGCCAGCAGCTGGGGGCACCGCACAGATACGCAGTATTTT
CDR3aa: CASSWGHRTDTQYF
d_gene: .
j_gene: TRBJ2-3
v_gene: TRBV5-1
abundance: few

CDR3nt: TGCGCCAGCAGCCTTCAGATAAACACTGAAGCTTTCTTT
CDR3aa: CASSLQINTEAFF
d_gene: .
j_gene: TRBJ1-1
v_gene: TRBV5-1
abundance: .

CDR3nt: TGCAGCGTTGTTGGGGTGGCGGGGTCCGTTAGGAATGAGCAGTTCTTC
CDR3aa: CSVVGVAGSVRNEQFF
d_gene: .
j_gene: TRBJ2-1
v_gene: TRBV29-1
abundance: .

CDR3nt: TGTGCCAGCAGCTTGGATTCAGGGGTCCCCTACGAGCAGTACTTC
CDR3aa: CASSLDSGVPYEQYF
d_gene: .
j_gene: TRBJ2-7
v_gene: TRBV5-4
abundance: .

CDR3nt: TGTGCCATCAGTGAGCTGGGGACAGGGAACTCACCCCTCCACTTT
CDR3aa: CAISELGTGNSPLHF
d_gene: TRBD1
j_gene: TRBJ1-6
v_gene: TRBV10-3
abundance: .

CDR3nt: TGCGCCAGCAGCGTAACTACGGCGGGACAGGGTAACTATGGCTACACCTTC
CDR3aa: CASSVTTAGQGNYGYTF
d_gene: TRBD1
j_gene: TRBJ1-2
v_gene: TRBV5-1
abundance: few

CDR3nt: TGCGCCAGCAGCTCGATCGGGGTAAGCTCCTACGAGCAGTACTTC
CDR3aa: CASSSIGVSSYEQYF
d_gene: .
j_gene: TRBJ2-7
v_gene: TRBV5-1
abundance: once

CDR3nt: TGTGCCAGCAGTCGTGCAGGGGCAGCGAACACCGGGGAGCTGTTTTTT
CDR3aa: CASSRAGAANTGELFF
d_gene: .
j_gene: TRBJ2-2
v_gene: TRBV2
abundance: .

CDR3nt: TGTGCCAGCAGTTACTCGGGACTAGCGAGGGAGCAGTACTTC
CDR3aa: CASSYSGLAREQYF
d_gene: TRBD2
j_gene: TRBJ2-7
v_gene: TRBV6-5
abundance: .

CDR3nt: TGTGCCAGTGGCCGGAGGGAGCAGTTCTTC
CDR3aa: CASGRREQFF
d_gene: .
j_gene: TRBJ2-1
v_gene: TRBV28
abundance: .

CDR3nt: TGCAGCGCCCTCCAGGGGGGCAGTGAAGCTTTCTTT
CDR3aa: CSALQGGSEAFF
d_gene: TRBD1
j_gene: TRBJ1-1
v_gene: TRBV29-1
abundance: once

CDR3nt: TGCGCCAGCAGCCAAGATATCAGTTACGGGTTTACCGGGGAGCTGTTTTTT
CDR3aa: CASSQDISYGFTGELFF
d_gene: .
j_gene: TRBJ2-2
v_gene: TRBV4-1
abundance: .

CDR3nt: TGTGCCAGCAGCCAGCCGACAGGAGCTAACTATGGCTACACCTTC
CDR3aa: CASSQPTGANYGYTF
d_gene: .
j_gene: TRBJ1-2
v_gene: TRBV5-4
abundance: few

CDR3nt: TGTGCCAGCAACCCGGGGGGGTACAATGAGCAGTTCTTC
CDR3aa: CASNPGGYNEQFF
d_gene: TRBD2
j_gene: TRBJ2-1
v_gene: TRBV6-6
abundance: .

CDR3nt: TGTGCCTGGAGTACCGTGGGGCCTGGGGAGCTGTTTTTT
CDR3aa: CAWSTVGPGELFF
d_gene: .
j_gene: TRBJ2-2
v_gene: TRBV30
abundance: once

CDR3nt: TGTGCCAGCAGCTTAGATCAGGGAAGCACTGGCTACACCTTC
CDR3aa: CASSLDQGSTGYTF
d_gene: .
j_gene: TRBJ1-2
v_gene: TRBV7-9
abundance: .

CDR3nt: TGCGCCAGCAGCTTGGGATGGACAGGGAACACCGGGGAGCTGTTTTTT
CDR3aa: CASSLGWTGNTGELFF
d_gene: TRBD1
j_gene: TRBJ2-2
v_gene: TRBV5-1
abundance: few

CDR3nt: TGTGCCAGCAGCTTCTCAGAGACCCAGTACTTC
CDR3aa: CASSFSETQYF
d_gene: .
j_gene: TRBJ2-5
v_gene: TRBV7-9
abundance: few

CDR3nt: TGCGCCAGCAGCCCGAGCGGGGACGCAGATACGCAGTATTTT
CDR3aa: CASSPSGDADTQYF
d_gene: TRBD2
j_gene: TRBJ2-3
v_gene: TRBV5-1
abundance: .

CDR3nt: TGCAGCGAGACCCCGGTACAGGGGGCGTGGGAGACCCAGTACTTC
CDR3aa: CSETPVQGAWETQYF
d_gene: TRBD1
j_gene: TRBJ2-5
v_gene: TRBV29-1
abundance: .

CDR3nt: TGCGCCAGCAGTGAGATGGCCTGGGGCCGACTCGAGGGCTACACCTTC
CDR3aa: CASSEMAWGRLEGYTF
d_gene: .
j_gene: TRBJ1-2
v_gene: TRBV10-2
abundance: .

CDR3nt: TGTGCCACCAGCAGAGCCTCGCTAGCGGGAATTGAGCAGTTCTTC
CDR3aa: CATSRASLAGIEQFF
d_gene: TRBD2
j_gene: TRBJ2-1
v_gene: TRBV15
abundance: .

CDR3nt: TGTGCCAGTAGACAGGACAGGGGCCCAGATACGCAGTATTTT
CDR3aa: CASRQDRGPDTQYF
d_gene: TRBD1
j_gene: TRBJ2-3
v_gene: TRBV19
abundance: few

CDR3nt: TGCAGCGTTGGAGGCTACGAGCAGTACTTC
CDR3aa: CSVGGYEQYF
d_gene: .
j_gene: TRBJ2-7
v_gene: TRBV29-1
abundance: .

CDR3nt: TGTGCTAGTGGGGCCGGGTTGAACACTGAAGCTTTCTTT
CDR3aa: CASGAGLNTEAFF
d_gene: .
j_gene: TRBJ1-1
v_gene: TRBV12-5
abundance: few

CDR3nt: TGCAGCGGCATAAGAGCGGATACGCAGTATTTT
CDR3aa: CSGIRADTQYF
d_gene: .
j_gene: TRBJ2-3
v_gene: TRBV29-1
abundance: few

CDR3nt: TGTGCCAGCAGTACATTGGGGTCCGAGGGTGAAAAACTGTTTTTT
CDR3aa: CASSTLGSEGEKLFF
d_gene: .
j_gene: TRBJ1-4
v_gene: TRBV28
abundance: few

CDR3nt: TGTGCCAGCAGCACAATAGCGGGAGGCCTCAATGAGCAGTTCTTC
CDR3aa: CASSTIAGGLNEQFF
d_gene: TRBD2
j_gene: TRBJ2-1
v_gene: TRBV7-3
abundance: few

CDR3nt: TGCGCCAGCAACCCCGGGGGACTCCAAGAGACCCAGTACTTC
CDR3aa: CASNPGGLQETQYF
d_gene: .
j_gene: TRBJ2-5
v_gene: TRBV5-1
abundance: .

CDR3nt: TGTGCCAGCAGCTTCGGACAGGCGGACACTGAAGCTTTCTTT
CDR3aa: CASSFGQADTEAFF
d_gene: TRBD1
j_gene: TRBJ1-1
v_gene: TRBV16
abundance: .

CDR3nt: TGTGCCAGCAGCCTGCTGAGTTCGACTAGGGGTTTAGATGAGCAGTTCTTC
CDR3aa: CASSLLSSTRGLDEQFF
d_gene: .
j_gene: TRBJ2-1
v_gene: TRBV7-3
abundance: .

CDR3nt: TGTGCCAGCAGTTACTCGAAAAGCGGGAGCTATGAGCAGTTCTTC
CDR3aa: CASSYSKSGSYEQFF
d_gene: TRBD2
j_gene: TRBJ2-1
v_gene: TRBV6-5
abundance: .

CDR3nt: TGTGCCACCAGAAATAGCGGGAGCTCCTACGAGCAGTACTTC
CDR3aa: CATRNSGSSYEQYF
d_gene: TRBD2
j_gene: TRBJ2-7
v_gene: TRBV6-6
abundance: .

CDR3nt: TGCGCCAGCAGCCCTAGAGGCGGGGAGCTGTTTTTT
CDR3aa: CASSPRGGELFF
d_gene: .
j_gene: TRBJ2-2
v_gene: TRBV4-1
abundance: .

CDR3nt: TGTGCCATCAGTGCCGTGGGAGGGGGCACAGATACGCAGTATTTT
CDR3aa: CAISAVGGGTDTQYF
d_gene: TRBD2
j_gene: TRBJ2-3
v_gene: TRBV10-3
abundance: .

CDR3nt: TGTGCCAGCAGCAGAGACAGGGACACTGAAGCTTTCTTT
CDR3aa: CASSRDRDTEAFF
d_gene: TRBD1
j_gene: TRBJ1-1
v_gene: TRBV7-9
abundance: .

CDR3nt: TGTGCCAGCAGTGGTCACAGGGGGTCCCCCTACGAGCAGTACTTC
CDR3aa: CASSGHRGSPYEQYF
d_gene: TRBD1
j_gene: TRBJ2-7
v_gene: TRBV6-1
abundance: .

CDR3nt: TGCGCCAGCAGCCGACAGGATTCCTACGAGCAGTACTTC
CDR3aa: CASSRQDSYEQYF
d_gene: .
j_gene: TRBJ2-7
v_gene: TRBV5-1
abundance: .

CDR3nt: TGCGCCAGCAGCTTGTCAGGGGCCGACACAGATACGCAGTATTTT
CDR3aa: CASSLSGADTDTQYF
d_gene: .
j_gene: TRBJ2-3
v_gene: TRBV5-1
abundance: once

CDR3nt: TGTGCCAGCTCACCAGTCCTAGGAGCTTACGAGCAGTACTTC
CDR3aa: CASSPVLGAYEQYF
d_gene: .
j_gene: TRBJ2-7
v_gene: TRBV18
abundance: .

CDR3nt: TGCAGCGTGAATAGGGCGGGACAGGGGATGTATGGCTACACCTTC
CDR3aa: CSVNRAGQGMYGYTF
d_gene: TRBD1
j_gene: TRBJ1-2
v_gene: TRBV29-1
abundance: .

CDR3nt: TGCGCCAGCAGCTTAACTATACAGGTTACGAACACTGAAGCTTTCTTT
CDR3aa: CASSLTIQVTNTEAFF
d_gene: .
j_gene: TRBJ1-1
v_gene: TRBV5-1
abundance: few

CDR3nt: TGTGCCTGGAGTGTTCCCTGGAGTGCATTCCACGAGCAGTACTTC
CDR3aa: CAWSVPWSAFHEQYF
d_gene: .
j_gene: TRBJ2-7
v_gene: TRBV30
abundance: .

CDR3nt: TGTGCCAGCAGCTTAGATGGTAGCACTGAAGCTTTCTTT
CDR3aa: CASSLDGSTEAFF
d_gene: .
j_gene: TRBJ1-1
v_gene: TRBV11-2
abundance: .